One and the same sample provided the 17 T cell receptor beta chains below, sequenced in a study of blood T cell repertoires in COVID-19. Some clones are missing from TCRdb's copy, which holds only in-frame ones; the method was immunoSEQ multiplex PCR. Of 300,000 to 400,000 clones listed, more than 70% are singletons. Sample: peripheral blood. The source of these receptors is a woman between 55 and 75 years old with COVID-19, enrolled during active disease.

The genes are TRBV19 and TRBJ1-2; D gene unclear. The V gene's germline CDR1 is LNHDA and CDR2 SQIVND (reference sequence). CDR3 length equals 12 residues. V lost 5 bases and J lost 8, with 12 bases in between. CDR3 sequence (DNA): TGTGCCAGTAGTTCCCGCCTAGAGGGCTACACCTTC. This translates into CASSSRLEGYTF.

The rearrangement links TRBV5-4 to TRBJ2-3; D remains unclear. CDR3 length: 11 residues. V was pared by 5 bases and J by 2 bases, with 3 bases between. Germline V gene lookup returns CDR1 SGHNT and CDR2 YYREEE (reference sequence). CDR3 coding DNA: TGTGCCAGCAGTTACACAGATACGCAGTATTTT. Translating it yields CASSYTDTQYF.

The rearrangement joins TRBV9 to TRBJ2-5; TRBD2 aligns across 14 bases. This CDR3 has 15 residues. Germline assignment: CDR1 SGDLS and CDR2 YYNGEE. The ends lost 3 bases at V and 5 bases at J; junction bases unmatched: 3. DNA of the CDR3: TGTGCCAGCAGCGGGGGACTAGCGGGGGCTGAGACCCAGTACTTC. It is translated as CASSGGLAGAETQYF.

V gene TRBV6-5 combines with J gene TRBJ1-5; D not resolved. CDR1 and CDR2 (germline): MNHEY, SVGAGI. This CDR3 is built from 14 residues. Trimming cost V 6 bases and J 1 base, with 10 bases left between them. The CDR3 DNA reads TGTGCCAGCAGCATGGCGGCAAGCAATCAGCCCCAGCATTTT. This gives the protein CASSMAASNQPQHF.

This clone was seen a single time. The V and J genes are TRBV5-1 and TRBJ1-6; D might be TRBD1 (6 bases). Germline CDR1 is SGHRS and CDR2 is YFSETQ. The CDR3 is 17 amino acids. V was cut by 2 bases and J by 1 base, with 13 bases left in between. The CDR3 DNA reads TGCGCCAGCAGCTTAGTACAGGGAACGTCCTATAATTCACCCCTCCACTTT. It specifies CASSLVQGTSYNSPLHF.

This chain uses TRBV7-8 with TRBJ2-7; a weak D match, TRBD2 (7 bases). Looked up from germline, CDR1 is SGHVS and CDR2 is FQNEAQ. CDR3 length equals 14 residues. V shed 7 bases and J shed 5 bases, with 18 bases lying between them. CDR3 sequence (DNA): TGTGCCAGCATCCTAGGGGGGGATAAGGACGAGCAGTACTTC. Translation: CASILGGDKDEQYF.

The CDR3 region has the DNA TGTGCCACCGATTCTCTCGGGAAAGAGACCCAGTACTTC. Its translation: CATDSLGKETQYF. The genes are TRBV6-5 and TRBJ2-5, with a tentative D call TRBD2 (5 bases). Per germline, CDR1 MNHEY and CDR2 SVGAGI. This CDR3 is built from 13 residues. The germline V and J ends were trimmed by 10 bases and 3 bases, with 15 bases remaining between them.

This chain joins TRBV7-3 and TRBJ2-3, with TRBD2 matching 8 bases. CDR3 length equals 16 residues. Germline lookup yields CDR1 SGHTA and CDR2 FQGTGA. The junction had 4 bases not matched to a gene; V was cut back by 1 base and J by 1 base. In DNA, the CDR3 is TGTGCCAGCAGCTTAAGGAGAGCGGGGGGCACAGATACGCAGTATTTT. This translates into CASSLRRAGGTDTQYF. The full variable domain, with the rest looked up from reference TRBV7-3 and TRBJ2-3, is GAGVSQTPSNKVTEKGKYVELRCDPISGHTALYWYRQSLGQGPEFLIYFQGTGAADDSGLPNDRFFAVRPEGSVSTLKIQRTERGDSAVYLCASSLRRAGGTDTQYFGPGTRLTVL.

The chain carries TRBV12-3 or TRBV12-4 and TRBJ1-2; D remains unclear. This CDR3 contains 13 residues. With 5 bases removed from V and 1 base from J, the gap between germline ends came to 8 bases. The CDR3 sequence: CASSPGSNYGYTF. Here the CDR3 DNA reads TGTGCCAGCAGTCCCGGGAGTAACTATGGCTACACCTTC.

This clone was seen a single time. The V gene is TRBV18, the J gene TRBJ1-3, with TRBD1 matching 7 bases. The germline V gene encodes CDR1 KGHSH and CDR2 LQKENI. After removal of 4 bases from V and 0 bases from J, the junction contained 6 bases not matched to a gene. This CDR3 contains 16 residues. The CDR3 bases are TGTGCCAGCTCACGGGGACAGAGTAGCTCTGGAAACACCATATATTTT. Translation: CASSRGQSSSGNTIYF.

V and J are TRBV5-1 and TRBJ1-4; D is unclear. The V and J ends lost 3 bases and 0 bases respectively, with 9 bases between them. Germline assignment: CDR1 SGHRS and CDR2 YFSETQ. The CDR3 runs to 15 residues. CDR3 in DNA: TGCGCCAGCAGCTCGGGTATGGCAACTAATGAAAAACTGTTTTTT. Encoded protein: CASSSGMATNEKLFF. Based on the CDR3 plus reference TRBV5-1 and TRBJ1-4, the full variable domain is KAGVTQTPRYLIKTRGQQVTLSCSPISGHRSVSWYQQTPGQGLQFLFEYFSETQRNKGNFPGRFSGRQFSNSRSEMNVSTLELGDSALYLCASSSGMATNEKLFFGSGTQLSVL.

The chain recombines TRBV5-6 with TRBJ1-3, with TRBD1 as a possible D gene (6 bases). This CDR3 has 17 amino acids. Germline V lookup: CDR1 SGHDT, CDR2 YYEEEE. V lost 4 bases to trimming and J lost 1 base, with 18 bases between them. CDR3 loop: CASSTITGRSSGNTIYF. CDR3 DNA: TGTGCCAGCAGCACCATTACAGGGAGAAGTTCTGGAAACACCATATATTTT.

V gene TRBV2 combines with J gene TRBJ1-6; the match to TRBD1 covers 8 bases. Germline-derived CDR1 and CDR2 are SNHLY and FYNNEI. CDR3 length: 16 amino acids. V shed 4 bases, J shed 10 bases, and the junction held 12 bases outside the gene matches. CDR3 sequence reads: CASSASGAGGKSPLHF. The CDR3 DNA reads TGTGCCAGCAGTGCCTCCGGGGCAGGGGGCAAGTCACCCCTCCACTTT.

The chain uses TRBV6-2 or TRBV6-3 and TRBJ2-5; D might be TRBD2 (5 bases). V dropped 2 bases and J dropped 5 bases, with 12 bases sitting between them. From germline, CDR1 is MNHEY and CDR2 SVGEGT. This CDR3 has 14 amino acids. CDR3 residues: CASSYILERETQYF. The CDR3 DNA is TGTGCCAGCAGTTACATATTGGAGCGGGAGACCCAGTACTTC.

This clone was found once. V is TRBV11-2 and J is TRBJ1-4, with 7 bases aligning to TRBD1. V shed 2 bases, J shed 7 bases, and the junction held 1 base outside the gene matches. The germline V gene encodes CDR1 SGHAT and CDR2 FQNNGV. CDR3 length: 13 residues. The chain's CDR3 is CASSLRDSEKLFF. The CDR3 DNA follows: TGTGCCAGCAGCTTAAGGGACAGTGAAAAACTGTTTTTT. The variable domain in full, with the rest retrieved from reference TRBV11-2 and TRBJ1-4, is EAGVAQSPRYKIIEKRQSVAFWCNPISGHATLYWYQQILGQGPKLLIQFQNNGVVDDSQLPKDRFSAERLKGVDSTLKIQPAKLEDSAVYLCASSLRDSEKLFFGSGTQLSVL.

The V and J genes are TRBV19 and TRBJ1-5, with 7 bases identical to TRBD1. The CDR3 length is 14 residues. CDR1 LNHDA and CDR2 SQIVND come from the germline V gene (reference sequence). The ends lost 0 bases at V and 6 bases at J; junction bases unmatched: 2. The CDR3 DNA reads as TGTGCCAGTAGTATAGACAGGGGGAGTCAGCCCCAGCATTTT. It codes for CASSIDRGSQPQHF.

The chain joins TRBV7-6 to TRBJ2-5, with 8 bases lining up with TRBD1. CDR3 length: 14 residues. V gave up 5 bases and J gave up 2 bases; unmatched junction bases: 4. The germline CDR1 and CDR2 sequences are SGHVS and FNYEAQ. DNA of the CDR3: TGTGCCAGCAGCGCCAACAGGGGGCAAGAGACCCAGTACTTC. Translated: CASSANRGQETQYF.